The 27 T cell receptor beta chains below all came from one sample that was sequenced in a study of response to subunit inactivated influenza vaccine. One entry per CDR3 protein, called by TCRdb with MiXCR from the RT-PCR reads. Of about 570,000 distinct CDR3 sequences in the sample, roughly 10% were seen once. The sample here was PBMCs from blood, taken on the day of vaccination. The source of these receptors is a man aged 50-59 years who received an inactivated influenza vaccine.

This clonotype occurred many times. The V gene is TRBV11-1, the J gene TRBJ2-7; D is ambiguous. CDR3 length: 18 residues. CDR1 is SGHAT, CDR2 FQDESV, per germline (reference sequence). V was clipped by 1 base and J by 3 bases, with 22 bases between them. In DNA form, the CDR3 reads TGTGCCAGCAGCTTAGTATTTGGATTGGAGAAATTGAACTACGAGCAGTACTTC. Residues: CASSLVFGLEKLNYEQYF.

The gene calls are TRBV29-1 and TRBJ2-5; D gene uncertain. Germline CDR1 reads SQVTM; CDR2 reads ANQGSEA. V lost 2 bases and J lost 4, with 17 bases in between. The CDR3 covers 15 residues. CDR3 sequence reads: CSVETGFGPAETQYF. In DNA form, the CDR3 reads TGCAGCGTTGAAACGGGCTTCGGCCCCGCAGAGACCCAGTACTTC.

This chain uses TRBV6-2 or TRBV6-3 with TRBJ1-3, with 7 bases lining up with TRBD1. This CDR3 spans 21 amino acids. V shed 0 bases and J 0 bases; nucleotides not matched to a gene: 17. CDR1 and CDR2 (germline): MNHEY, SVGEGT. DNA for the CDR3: TGTGCCAGCAGTTACTCCGAGCCATTTTCGACAGGGTCCTACTCTGGAAACACCATATATTTT. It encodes CASSYSEPFSTGSYSGNTIYF.

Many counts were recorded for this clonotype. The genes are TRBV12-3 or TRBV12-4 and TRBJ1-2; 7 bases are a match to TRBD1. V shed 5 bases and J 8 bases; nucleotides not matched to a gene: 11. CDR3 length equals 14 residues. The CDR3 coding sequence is TGTGCCAGCAGTCCTACAGGGGCGAGGATCGGCTACACCTTC. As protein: CASSPTGARIGYTF.

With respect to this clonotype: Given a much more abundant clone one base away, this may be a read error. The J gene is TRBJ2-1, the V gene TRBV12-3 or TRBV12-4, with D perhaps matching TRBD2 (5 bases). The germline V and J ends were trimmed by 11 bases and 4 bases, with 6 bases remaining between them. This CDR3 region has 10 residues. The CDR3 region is CAPGYNEQFF. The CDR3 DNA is TGTGCCCCGGGGTACAATGAGCAGTTCTTC.

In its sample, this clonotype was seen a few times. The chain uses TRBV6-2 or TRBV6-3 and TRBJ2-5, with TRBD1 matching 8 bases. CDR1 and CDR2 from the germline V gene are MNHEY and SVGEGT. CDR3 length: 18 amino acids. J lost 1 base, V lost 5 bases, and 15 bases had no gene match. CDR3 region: CASSPPVGTGSGQETQYF. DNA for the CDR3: TGTGCCAGCAGTCCACCCGTGGGGACAGGATCCGGCCAAGAGACCCAGTACTTC.

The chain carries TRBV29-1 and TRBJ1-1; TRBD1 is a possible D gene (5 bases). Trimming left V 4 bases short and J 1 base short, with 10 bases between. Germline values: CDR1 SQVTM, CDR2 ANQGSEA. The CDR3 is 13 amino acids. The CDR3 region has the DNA TGCAGCGTTGGCGAGGGGTGGAACACTGAAGCTTTCTTT. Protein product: CSVGEGWNTEAFF.

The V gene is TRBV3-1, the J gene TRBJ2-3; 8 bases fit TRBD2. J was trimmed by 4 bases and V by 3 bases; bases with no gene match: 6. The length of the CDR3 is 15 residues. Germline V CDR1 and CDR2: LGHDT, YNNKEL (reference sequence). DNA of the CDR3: TGTGCCAGCAGCCAGCGGGAGGTGAGGGCAGATACGCAGTATTTT. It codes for CASSQREVRADTQYF.

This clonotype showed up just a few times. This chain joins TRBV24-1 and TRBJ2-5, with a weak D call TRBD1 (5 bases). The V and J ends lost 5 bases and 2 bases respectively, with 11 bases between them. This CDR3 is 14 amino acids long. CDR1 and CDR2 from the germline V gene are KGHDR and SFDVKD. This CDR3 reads CATSGGDSQETQYF. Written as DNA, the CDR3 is TGTGCCACCAGTGGAGGTGACAGTCAAGAGACCCAGTACTTC.

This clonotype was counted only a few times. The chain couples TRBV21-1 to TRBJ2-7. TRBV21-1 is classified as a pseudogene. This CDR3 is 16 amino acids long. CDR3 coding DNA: TGTGCCAGCAGCAGATACCAGGACCCCATTGCCTACGAGCAGTACTTC. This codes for CASSRYQDPIAYEQYF.

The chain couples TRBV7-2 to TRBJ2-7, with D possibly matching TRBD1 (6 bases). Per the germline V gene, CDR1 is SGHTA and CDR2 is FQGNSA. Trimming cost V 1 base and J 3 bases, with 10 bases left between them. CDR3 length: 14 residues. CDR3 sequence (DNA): TGTGCCAGCAGCTTAGGTTTCAGGGGCTACGAGCAGTACTTC. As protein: CASSLGFRGYEQYF. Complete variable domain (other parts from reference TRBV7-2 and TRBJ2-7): GAGVSQSPSNKVTEKGKDVELRCDPISGHTALYWYRQSLGQGLEFLIYFQGNSAPDKSGLPSDRFSAERTGGSVSTLTIQRTQQEDSAVYLCASSLGFRGYEQYFGPGTRLTVT.

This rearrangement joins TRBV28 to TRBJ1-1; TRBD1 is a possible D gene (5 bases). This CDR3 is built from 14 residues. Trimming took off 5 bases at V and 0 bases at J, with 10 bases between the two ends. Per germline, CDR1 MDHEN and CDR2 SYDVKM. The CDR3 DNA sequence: TGTGCCAGCAGTCAGGGCCTGCTGAACACTGAAGCTTTCTTT. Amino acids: CASSQGLLNTEAFF.

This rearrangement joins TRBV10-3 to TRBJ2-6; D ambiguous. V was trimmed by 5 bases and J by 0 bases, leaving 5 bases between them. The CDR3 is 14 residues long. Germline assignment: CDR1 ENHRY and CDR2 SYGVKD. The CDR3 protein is CAISSYSGANVLTF. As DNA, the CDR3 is TGTGCCATCAGTAGCTACTCTGGGGCCAACGTCCTGACTTTC.

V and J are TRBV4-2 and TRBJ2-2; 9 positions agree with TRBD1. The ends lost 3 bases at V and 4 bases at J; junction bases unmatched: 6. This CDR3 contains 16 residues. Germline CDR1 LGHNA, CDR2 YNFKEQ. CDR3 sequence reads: CASSQQQGAGTGELFF. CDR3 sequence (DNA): TGTGCCAGCAGCCAGCAACAGGGGGCGGGCACCGGGGAGCTGTTTTTT.

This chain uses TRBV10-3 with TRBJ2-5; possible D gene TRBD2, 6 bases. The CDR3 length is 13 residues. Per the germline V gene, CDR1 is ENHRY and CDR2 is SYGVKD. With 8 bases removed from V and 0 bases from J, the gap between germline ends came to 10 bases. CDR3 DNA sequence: TGTGCCATCCGTCGGGACTACCAAGAGACCCAGTACTTC. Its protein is CAIRRDYQETQYF.

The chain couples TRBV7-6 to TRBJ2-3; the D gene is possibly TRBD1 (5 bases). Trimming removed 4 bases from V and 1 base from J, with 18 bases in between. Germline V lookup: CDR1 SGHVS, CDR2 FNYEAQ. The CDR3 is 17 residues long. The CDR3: CASSSWGRERGTDTQYF. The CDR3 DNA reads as TGTGCCAGCAGCTCGTGGGGCAGGGAAAGGGGCACAGATACGCAGTATTTT.

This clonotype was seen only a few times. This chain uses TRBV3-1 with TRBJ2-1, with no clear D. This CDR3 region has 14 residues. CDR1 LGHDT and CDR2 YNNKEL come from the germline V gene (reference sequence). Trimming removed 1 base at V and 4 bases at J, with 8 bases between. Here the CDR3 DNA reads TGTGCCAGCAGCCAAGGGAGACTTTACAATGAGCAGTTCTTC. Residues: CASSQGRLYNEQFF.

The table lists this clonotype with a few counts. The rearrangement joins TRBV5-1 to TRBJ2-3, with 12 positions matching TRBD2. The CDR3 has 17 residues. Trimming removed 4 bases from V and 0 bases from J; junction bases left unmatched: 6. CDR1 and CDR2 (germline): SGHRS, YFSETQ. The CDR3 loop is CASSTGLAGSSTDTQYF. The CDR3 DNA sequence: TGCGCCAGCAGCACGGGACTAGCGGGTTCTAGCACAGATACGCAGTATTTT.

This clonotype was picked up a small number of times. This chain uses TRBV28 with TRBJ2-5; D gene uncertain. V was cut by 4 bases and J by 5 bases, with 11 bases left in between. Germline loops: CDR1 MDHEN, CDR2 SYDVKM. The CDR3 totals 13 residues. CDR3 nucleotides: TGTGCCAGCAGTTCTGGGGTTGTGGAGACCCAGTACTTC. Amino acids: CASSSGVVETQYF.

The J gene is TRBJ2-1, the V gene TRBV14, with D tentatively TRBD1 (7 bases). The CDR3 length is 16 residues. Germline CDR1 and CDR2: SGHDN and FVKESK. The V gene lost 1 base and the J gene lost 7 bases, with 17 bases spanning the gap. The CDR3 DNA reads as TGTGCCAGCAGCCAAGTTTACAGGGGACTCCAGAATGAGCAGTTCTTC. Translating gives CASSQVYRGLQNEQFF.

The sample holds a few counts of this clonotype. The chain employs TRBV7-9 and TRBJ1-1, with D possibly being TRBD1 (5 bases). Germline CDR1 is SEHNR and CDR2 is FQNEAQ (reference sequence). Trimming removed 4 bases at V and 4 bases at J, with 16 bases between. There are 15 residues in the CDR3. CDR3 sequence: CASSSSGGGGTEAFF. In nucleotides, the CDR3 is TGTGCCAGCAGCTCCTCGGGGGGTGGGGGCACTGAAGCTTTCTTT.

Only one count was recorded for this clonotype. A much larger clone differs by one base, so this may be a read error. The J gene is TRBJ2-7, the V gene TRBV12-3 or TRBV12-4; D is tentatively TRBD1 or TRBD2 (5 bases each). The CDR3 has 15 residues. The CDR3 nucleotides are TGTGCCATCAGTCCTGGGACGGTTCCATCCTACGAGCAGTACTTC. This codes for CAISPGTVPSYEQYF.

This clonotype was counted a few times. This chain's CDR3 is CASSPQAGQENIQYF. The CDR3 DNA is TGCGCCAGCAGCCCCCAGGCAGGTCAAGAAAACATTCAGTACTTC. The V and J genes are TRBV5-1 and TRBJ2-4, with D uncertain. Trimming cost V 4 bases and J 5 bases, with 16 bases left between them. The CDR3 consists of 15 residues. The germline CDR1 and CDR2 sequences are SGHRS and YFSETQ.

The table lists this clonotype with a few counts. The chain's CDR3 is CASSSIVGRQPQHF. In DNA form, the CDR3 reads TGTGCCAGCAGCTCAATCGTTGGGAGGCAGCCCCAGCATTTT. The gene calls are TRBV5-6 and TRBJ1-5; D gene unclear. Germline V gene sequence: CDR1 SGHDT, CDR2 YYEEEE. The CDR3 is 14 amino acids. V was shortened by 3 bases and J by 7 bases, with 14 bases between the two germline ends.

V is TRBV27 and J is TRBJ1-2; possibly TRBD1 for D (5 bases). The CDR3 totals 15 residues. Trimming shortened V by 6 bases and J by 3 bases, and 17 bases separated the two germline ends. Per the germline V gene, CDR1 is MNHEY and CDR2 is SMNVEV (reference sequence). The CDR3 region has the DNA TGTGCCAGCAGCCCATGGGCAGGGATCGACTATGGCTACACCTTC. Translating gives CASSPWAGIDYGYTF.

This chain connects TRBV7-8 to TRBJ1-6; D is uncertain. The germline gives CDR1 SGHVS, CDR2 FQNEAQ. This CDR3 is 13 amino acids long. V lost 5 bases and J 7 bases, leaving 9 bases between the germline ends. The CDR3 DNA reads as TGTGCCAGCAGCAGTACCCTGAATTCACCCCTCCACTTT. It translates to CASSSTLNSPLHF. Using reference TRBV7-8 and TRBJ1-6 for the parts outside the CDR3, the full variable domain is GAGVSQSPRYKVAKRGQDVALRCDPISGHVSLFWYQQALGQGPEFLTYFQNEAQLDKSGLPSDRFFAERPEGSVSTLKIQRTQQEDSAVYLCASSSTLNSPLHFGNGTRLTVT.

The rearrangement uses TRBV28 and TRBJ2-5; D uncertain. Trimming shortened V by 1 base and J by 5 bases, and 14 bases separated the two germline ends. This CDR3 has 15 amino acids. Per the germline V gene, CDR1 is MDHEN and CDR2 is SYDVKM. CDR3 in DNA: TGTGCCAGCAGTTTATTCCCCCAGGTGGGGGAGACCCAGTACTTC. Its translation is CASSLFPQVGETQYF.